The subject of this entry is one TCR beta chain. The antigen it binds to is not known. Base qualities are not recorded, but no much larger clone differs from it by a single base. The library was made by 5' RACE. The reads were generated on an Illumina HiSeq 2000. Template switching added a universal primer binding site, and the final cDNA carried a unique molecular identifier that allowed TCR cDNA molecules to be counted accurately. Specific primers in the conserved constant-segment region were used to synthesize first-strand cDNA for TCR alpha and beta chains. To control for contamination, each cDNA library was double barcoded with a SMART-Mk sample barcode plus Illumina barcodes. TruSeq adapter sequences, together with Illumina sample barcodes, were added in two successive PCR steps. TCR alpha and beta cDNA libraries were sequenced on the Illumina HiSeq platform with custom primers. The study's own analysis went as follows. Unique molecular identifiers were extracted from raw reads with MiGEC, and CDR3 positions were determined with MiXCR. Recombination models were inferred per individual with the repgenHMM and IGoR tools using an EM algorithm. Shared clonotypes were analyzed with the tcR package in R, and sharing was normalized by the product of cloneset sizes. Out-of-frame nonproductive sequences were analyzed to study raw recombination free of thymic and clonal selection effects. TCRdb ran its own pipeline on the public reads, namely fastp trimming at Q25 and MiXCR clone calling, and kept in-frame beta chains. Rows merge per CDR3 protein into single entries with the most common DNA and genes. These V and J calls originate from TCRdb's pipeline instead of the authors' own analysis. Present in this sample are about 690,000 distinct CDR3 sequences, over 5% of which were seen just once. The top ten clones comprise 1.5% to 2% of the sample.

The data belong to a study of identical twins (dated by TCRdb to 2016 to 2017). Turning to the overall study: The study deep-sequenced TCR alpha and beta repertoires from monozygotic twins, unrelated adults of various ages and cord blood to test whether fetal clonotypes persist. To rule out contamination, replicate twin experiments were performed at different times with different library preparation protocols. The full study reports these points: Out-of-frame TCR alpha sharing in monozygotic twins was systematically underestimated by recombination models, whereas sharing between unrelated individuals was in agreement with the recombination models. Out-of-frame TCR alpha sequences shared between twins showed an excess of low generation-probability sequences compared with coincidental sharing between unrelated individuals. Zero-insertion analyses could be partly confounded by invariant T cells such as MAIT and iNKT, although diverse VJ usage argued against such confounding for most clonotypes. Because the same donors could not be followed over many years, conclusions were based on cross-sectional statistical analysis. Excess twin sharing in beta out-of-frame sequences was weaker because fewer shared sequences lowered the signal-to-noise ratio. Abundant cord blood beta clonotypes had fewer insertions, young adult naive repertoires showed a similar but weaker trend, and memory repertoires showed no such trend.

CDR1 SGHRS and CDR2 YFSETQ were looked up in the germline V gene. Including cysteine and phenylalanine, the CDR3 has 12 amino acids. The only DNA kept is the CDR3, 36 bases in frame from the first base. Every donor was a healthy Caucasian. The researchers also sequenced three unrelated adults who were not twins: a male aged 18 to 30, a male aged 50 to 60, and a female aged 50 to 60. Miltenyi CD45RO+ enrichment and human naive T-cell isolation kits were used to isolate memory (CD45RO+) and naive T cells from PBMC. This clonotype was obtained from a man between 18 and 29 years old in good health. The sequence is built from TRBV5-1 and TRBJ2-1, with 7 bases matching TRBD2. The source material was naive T cells sorted from blood. This sample's cell subset or site label indicates: cells isolated with a human naive T-cell isolation kit. The DNA sequence follows: TGCGCGAGCGGGGTGGGGTCGAATGAGCAGTTCTTC. Its translation is CASGVGSNEQFF.